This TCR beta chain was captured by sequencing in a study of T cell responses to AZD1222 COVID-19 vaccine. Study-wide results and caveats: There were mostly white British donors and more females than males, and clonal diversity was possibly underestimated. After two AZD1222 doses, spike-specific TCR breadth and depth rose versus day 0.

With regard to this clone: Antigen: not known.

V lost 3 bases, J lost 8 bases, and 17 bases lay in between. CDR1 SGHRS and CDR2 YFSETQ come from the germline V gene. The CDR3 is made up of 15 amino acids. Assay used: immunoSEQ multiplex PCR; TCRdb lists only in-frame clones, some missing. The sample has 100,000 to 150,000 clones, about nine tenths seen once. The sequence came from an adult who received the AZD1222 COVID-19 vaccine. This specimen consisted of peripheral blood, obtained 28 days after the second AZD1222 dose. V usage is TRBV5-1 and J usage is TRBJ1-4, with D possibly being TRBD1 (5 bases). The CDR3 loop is CASSWDGALGEKLFF. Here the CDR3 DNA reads TGCGCCAGCAGCTGGGACGGAGCTCTGGGCGAAAAACTGTTTTTT.